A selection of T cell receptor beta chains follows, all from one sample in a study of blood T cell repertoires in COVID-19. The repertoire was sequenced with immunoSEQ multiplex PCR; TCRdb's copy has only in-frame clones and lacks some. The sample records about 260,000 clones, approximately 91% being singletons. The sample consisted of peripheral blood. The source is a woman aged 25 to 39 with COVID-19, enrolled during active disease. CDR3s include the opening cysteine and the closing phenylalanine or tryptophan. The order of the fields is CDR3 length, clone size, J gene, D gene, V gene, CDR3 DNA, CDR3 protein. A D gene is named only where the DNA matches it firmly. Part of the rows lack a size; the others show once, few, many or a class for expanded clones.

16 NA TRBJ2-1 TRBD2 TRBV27 TGTGCCAGCAGTTTATCGAAAAGCGGGAGTCCTAATGAGCAGTTCTTC CASSLSKSGSPNEQFF
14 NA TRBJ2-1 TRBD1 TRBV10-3 TGTGCCATCAGCGTCCCGGGACAGGGGACTGAGCAGTTCTTC CAISVPGQGTEQFF
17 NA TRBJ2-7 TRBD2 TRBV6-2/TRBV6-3 TGTGCCAGCAGTTACCCTACTAGCGGAGAACGCACCTACGAGCAGTACTTC CASSYPTSGERTYEQYF
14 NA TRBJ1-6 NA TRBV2 TGTGCCAGCAGTACACAGACATATAATTCACCCCTCCACTTT CASSTQTYNSPLHF
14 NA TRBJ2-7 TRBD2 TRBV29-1 TGCAGCGTTGAACGGCCGGGAGGCTCCTACGAGCAGTACTTC CSVERPGGSYEQYF
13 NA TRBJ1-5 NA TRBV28 TGTGCCAGCAGGGACAGCCACAATCAGCCCCAGCATTTT CASRDSHNQPQHF
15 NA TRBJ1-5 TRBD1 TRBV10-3 TGTGCCATCAGTGCCGGACAGGTTAGCAATCAGCCCCAGCATTTT CAISAGQVSNQPQHF
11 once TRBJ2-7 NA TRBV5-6 TGTGCCAGCAGCTTTATGGCCGAGCAGTACTTC CASSFMAEQYF
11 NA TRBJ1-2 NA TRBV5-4 TGTGCCAGCAGCTTTAGCTATGGCTACACCTTC CASSFSYGYTF
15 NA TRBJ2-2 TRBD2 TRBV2 TGTGCCAGCAGAACTGGACTAGCGGACACCGGGGAGCTGTTTTTT CASRTGLADTGELFF
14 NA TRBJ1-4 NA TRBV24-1 TGTGCCACCAGTGACCCAGGGGTGAATGAAAAACTGTTTTTT CATSDPGVNEKLFF
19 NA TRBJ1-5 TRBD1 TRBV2 TGTGCCAGCAGTGAAGCGGAGGGGACAGGGACACAGGGCAATCAGCCCCAGCATTTT CASSEAEGTGTQGNQPQHF
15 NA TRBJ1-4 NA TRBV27 TGTGCCAGCAGTTGGCGGAGGAGGGTGGATGAAAAACTGTTTTTT CASSWRRRVDEKLFF
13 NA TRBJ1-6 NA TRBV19 TGTGCCAGTATGGACAGAATTAATTCACCCCTCCACTTT CASMDRINSPLHF
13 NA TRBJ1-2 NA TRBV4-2 TGTGCCAGCGCAGCACAGGGATACTATGGCTACACCTTC CASAAQGYYGYTF
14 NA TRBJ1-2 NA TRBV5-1 TGCGCCAGCAGGCCAGGCACAGACAACTATGGCTACACCTTC CASRPGTDNYGYTF
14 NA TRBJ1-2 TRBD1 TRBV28 TGTGCCAGCAGTATGCCGGGACAGGTTAACGGCTACACCTTC CASSMPGQVNGYTF
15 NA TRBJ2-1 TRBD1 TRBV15 TGTGCCACCAGCAGAGACAGGGGGTCCTACAATGAGCAGTTCTTC CATSRDRGSYNEQFF
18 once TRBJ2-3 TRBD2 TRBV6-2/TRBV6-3 TGTGCCAGCAGTACTCCGGGACTAGCAGGGGGGGGCACAGATACGCAGTATTTT CASSTPGLAGGGTDTQYF
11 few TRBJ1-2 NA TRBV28 TGTGCCAGCGCAGATAACTATGGCTACACCTTC CASADNYGYTF
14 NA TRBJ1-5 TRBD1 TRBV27 TGTGCCAGCAGCCTAACAGGGGATGATCAGCCCCAGCATTTT CASSLTGDDQPQHF
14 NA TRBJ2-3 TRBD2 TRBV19 TGTGCCAGTAGTGATAGCGGGACTACAGATACGCAGTATTTT CASSDSGTTDTQYF
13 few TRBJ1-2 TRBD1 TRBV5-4 TGTGCCAGCAGCCGGGACAGCAACTATGGCTACACCTTC CASSRDSNYGYTF
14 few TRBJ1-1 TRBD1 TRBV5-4 TGTGCCAGCAGTGCGGGACAGATGAACACTGAAGCTTTCTTT CASSAGQMNTEAFF
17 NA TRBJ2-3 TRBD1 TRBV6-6 TGTGCCAGCAGTCTTAGGGACAGACTATCTAGCACAGATACGCAGTATTTT CASSLRDRLSSTDTQYF
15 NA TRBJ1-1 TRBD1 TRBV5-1 TGCGCCAGCAGCTTGGGGGCAGGGGGCAACACTGAAGCTTTCTTT CASSLGAGGNTEAFF
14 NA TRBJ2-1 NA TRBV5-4 TGTGCCAGCAGCACCCCGGGCTCCTACAATGAGCAGTTCTTC CASSTPGSYNEQFF
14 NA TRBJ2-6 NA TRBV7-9 TGTGCCAGCAGCTTGACAACTGGGGCCAACGTCCTGACTTTC CASSLTTGANVLTF
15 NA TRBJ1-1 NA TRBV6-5 TGTGCCAGCAGTTATCAGGGTACCCCGGACACTGAAGCTTTCTTT CASSYQGTPDTEAFF
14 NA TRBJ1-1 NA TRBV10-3 TGTGCCATCAGTGTAGGGGTGGAGAACACTGAAGCTTTCTTT CAISVGVENTEAFF
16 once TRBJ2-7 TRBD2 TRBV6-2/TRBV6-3 TGTGCCAGCAGTTACGGGGTGGGACTACAAGACTACGAGCAGTACTTC CASSYGVGLQDYEQYF
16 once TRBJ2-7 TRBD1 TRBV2 TGTGCCAGCAGCCGGGACAGGGCGGTTCCCACCTACGAGCAGTACTTC CASSRDRAVPTYEQYF
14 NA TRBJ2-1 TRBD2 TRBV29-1 TGCAGCGTTGACCCTAGCGGGGTTGGGAATGAGCAGTTCTTC CSVDPSGVGNEQFF
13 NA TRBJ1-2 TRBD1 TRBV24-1 TGTGCCACCAGTCACAGACAGGGCCTTGGCTACACCTTC CATSHRQGLGYTF
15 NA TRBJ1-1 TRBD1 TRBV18 TGTGCCAGCTCACCAGAGGGACAGGGAGGTACTGAAGCTTTCTTT CASSPEGQGGTEAFF
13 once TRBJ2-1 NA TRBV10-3 TGTGCCATCAGTGAGACTGTTCGTCCTGAGCAGTTCTTC CAISETVRPEQFF
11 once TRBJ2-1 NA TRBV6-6 TGTGCCAGCAGTAGCGACGTAGAGCAGTTCTTC CASSSDVEQFF
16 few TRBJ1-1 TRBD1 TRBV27 TGTGCCAGCAGTCCAGAACCCACAGGGGGTAATACTGAAGCTTTCTTT CASSPEPTGGNTEAFF
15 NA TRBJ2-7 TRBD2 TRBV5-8 TGTGCCAGCAGCTTGGTTACTAGCGGGAGGCGCGAGCAGTACTTC CASSLVTSGRREQYF
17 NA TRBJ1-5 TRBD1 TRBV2 TGTGCCAGCAGTCGCAACAGGGGGCCTACGATTAATCAGCCCCAGCATTTT CASSRNRGPTINQPQHF
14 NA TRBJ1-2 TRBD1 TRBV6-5 TGTGCCAGCAGCTTAATTGGACAGGCGTATGGCTACACCTTC CASSLIGQAYGYTF
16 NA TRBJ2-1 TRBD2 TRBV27 TGTGCCAGCAGTCCCAAAATTAGCGGGAGCAACAATGAGCAGTTCTTC CASSPKISGSNNEQFF
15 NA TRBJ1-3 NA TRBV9 TGTGCCAGCAGCGGAGTATGGGGAGCTGGAAACACCATATATTTT CASSGVWGAGNTIYF
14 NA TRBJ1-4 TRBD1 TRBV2 TGTGCCAGCAGTGCGGGACAGATGAATGAAAAACTGTTTTTT CASSAGQMNEKLFF
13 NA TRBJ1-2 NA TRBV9 TGTGCCAGCAGCGTACAGGGAAGAAGTGGCTACACCTTC CASSVQGRSGYTF
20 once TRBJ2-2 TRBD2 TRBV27 TGTGCCAGCAGTTTTACCCCACGGTTTAGCGGGGTATTCGGCACCGGGGAGCTGTTTTTT CASSFTPRFSGVFGTGELFF
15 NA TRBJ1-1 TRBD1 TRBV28 TGTGCCAGCAGTCCCCATCGACAGGGGAGCACTGAAGCTTTCTTT CASSPHRQGSTEAFF
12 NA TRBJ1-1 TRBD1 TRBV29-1 TGCAGCGGACAAGCCGACAGGGGGCCGGCTTTCTTT CSGQADRGPAFF
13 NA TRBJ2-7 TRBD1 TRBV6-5 TGTGCCAGCGGAAGAACAGGGGTGGGGGAGCAGTACTTC CASGRTGVGEQYF
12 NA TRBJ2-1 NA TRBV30 TGTGCCTGGAGGGCGGAATACAATGAGCAGTTCTTC CAWRAEYNEQFF
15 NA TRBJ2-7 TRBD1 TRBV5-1 TGCGCCAGCAGCCTTTCGGGACAGGGGGTCTACGAGCAGTACTTC CASSLSGQGVYEQYF
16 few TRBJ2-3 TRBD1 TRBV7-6 TGTGCCAGCAGCTTAAGTAAAGGGACAGGGCGGGGTACGCAGTATTTT CASSLSKGTGRGTQYF
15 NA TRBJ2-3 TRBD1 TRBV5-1 TGCGCCAGCAGCTTGGTTGCGAGGGGGCCAGATACGCAGTATTTT CASSLVARGPDTQYF